This is a list of T cell receptor beta chains from one sample in a study of T cells in Graves' hyperthyroidism and ophthalmopathy. TCRdb reprocessed the multiplex PCR reads via MiXCR and lists one record per CDR3 protein. Of roughly 380,000 distinct CDR3 sequences listed, 15% to 20% are singletons. Sequenced: blood. The receptors come from a woman aged 40 to 55 with Graves' ophthalmopathy. CDR3s include the opening cysteine and the closing phenylalanine or tryptophan. D genes are given only for firm matches. Size is omitted from some rows. Given values are once, few, many or a class for expanded clones.

TRBV6-2/TRBV6-3	many	TRBJ2-5	NA	13	TGTGCCAGCAGTTACACAGGAATCGAGACCCAGTACTTC	CASSYTGIETQYF
TRBV30	many	TRBJ2-7	NA	13	TGTGCCTGGAGTAGGGAGGCGTCCTACGAGCAGTACTTC	CAWSREASYEQYF
TRBV20-1	many	TRBJ1-1	TRBD1	13	TGCAGTGCTAGAGACCCGACAGGGTCTGAAGCTTTCTTT	CSARDPTGSEAFF
TRBV30	many	TRBJ1-2	TRBD1	13	TGTGCCTGGAGTGCGAGGGCAGGGGGAGGCTACACCTTC	CAWSARAGGGYTF
TRBV12-3/TRBV12-4	many	TRBJ2-7	NA	12	TGTGCCAGCAGTTTTGACACCTACGAGCAGTACTTC	CASSFDTYEQYF
TRBV4-1	many	TRBJ2-5	NA	13	TGCGCCAGCAGCCAAGTAGGGGTCAAGACCCAGTACTTC	CASSQVGVKTQYF
TRBV7-2	many	TRBJ1-1	NA	14	TGTGCCAGCACCCTGGGGAACGCGAACACTGAAGCTTTCTTT	CASTLGNANTEAFF
TRBV30	many	TRBJ1-1	NA	15	TGTGCCTGGAGTGTATGGGGTTCGGTAAACACTGAAGCTTTCTTT	CAWSVWGSVNTEAFF
TRBV10-1	many	TRBJ1-2	NA	13	TGCGCCAGCAGTGAGTCCGGGGGCAGAGGCTACACCTTC	CASSESGGRGYTF
TRBV18	few	TRBJ2-7	TRBD2	17	TGTGCCAGCTCACCATATTCGTCCAGGACTAGTCCCCACGAGCAGTACTTC	CASSPYSSRTSPHEQYF
TRBV28	many	TRBJ1-1	NA	12	TGTGCCAGCAGCCTCAAGGGTCGAGAAGCTTTCTTT	CASSLKGREAFF
TRBV4-1	many	TRBJ2-7	NA	15	TGCGCCAGCAGCCAACGCGGGCTCCCGGCCCACGAGCAGTACTTC	CASSQRGLPAHEQYF
TRBV20-1	many	TRBJ2-7	NA	14	TGCAGTGCTAGGGGGGCAGACCTCTCCTACGAGCAGTACTTC	CSARGADLSYEQYF
TRBV10-1	many	TRBJ2-7	TRBD2	13	TGCGCCAGCAGTGCATCGGGAGGGTACGAGCAGTACTTC	CASSASGGYEQYF
TRBV20-1	many	TRBJ1-5	NA	13	TGCAGTGCCTCGGCCGGGGGACGTCAGCCCCAGCATTTT	CSASAGGRQPQHF
TRBV12-3/TRBV12-4	many	TRBJ2-2	TRBD1	17	TGTGCCAGCAGTCCTCCCTGGTTCGGACAGGGAATCGGGGAGCTGTTTTTT	CASSPPWFGQGIGELFF
TRBV20-1	many	TRBJ1-5	NA	15	TGCAGTGCTCTAAGAAGACAGGCTAGCAATCAGCCCCAGCATTTT	CSALRRQASNQPQHF
TRBV6-2/TRBV6-3	NA	TRBJ2-2	NA	14	TGTGCCAGCAGCCAGCGACAGCTCACCGGGGAGCTGTTTTTT	CASSQRQLTGELFF
TRBV4-3	few	TRBJ1-3	NA	15	TGCGCCAGCAGCCACAACAGGGTTACGGGAAACACCATATATTTT	CASSHNRVTGNTIYF
TRBV13	many	TRBJ2-5	TRBD2	20	TGTGCCAGCAGCCTGCAACGGAAGCAACGGACTAGCGACAAGGAAGAGACCCAGTACTTC	CASSLQRKQRTSDKEETQYF
TRBV6-2/TRBV6-3	many	TRBJ2-3	NA	14	TGTGCCAGCAGCTCCGAAAGCTTGAGGGATACGCAGTATTTT	CASSSESLRDTQYF
TRBV9	few	TRBJ2-2	TRBD1	17	TGTGCCAGCAGCGTTGCCGGGACAGGGAAGAACACCGGGGAGCTGTTTTTT	CASSVAGTGKNTGELFF
TRBV30	many	TRBJ2-2	TRBD2	18	TGTGCCTGGGCTCCCGGACTAGCGGGAGGGCCCGACACCGGGGAGCTGTTTTTT	CAWAPGLAGGPDTGELFF
TRBV6-1	few	TRBJ2-7	TRBD1	16	TGTGCCAGCAGTGTCGCCCCCGGGACAGGGCTCGGCGAGCAGTACTTC	CASSVAPGTGLGEQYF
TRBV11-2	many	TRBJ2-7	NA	13	TGTGCCAGCAGCTTAGCTGGGGTTGGCGAGCAGTACTTC	CASSLAGVGEQYF